Below, 14 T cell receptor beta chains from the same sample are listed, as sequenced in a study of cytomegalovirus exposure and HLA in healthy donors. The PCR contained 60 Vbeta and 13 Jbeta primers. TCRdb keeps only in-frame clones here, not all; method: immunoSEQ multiplex PCR. The data hold about 110,000 clones, with roughly 79% observed a single time. The material sequenced was PBMCs. These receptors were taken from a male donor in good health and CMV-seronegative.

The chain is built from TRBV27 and TRBJ2-7; 8 bases fit TRBD2. Germline V gives CDR1 MNHEY, CDR2 SMNVEV (reference sequence). The V gene end was trimmed by 2 bases and the J gene end by 3 bases; junction bases not matched to a gene: 6. This CDR3 has 15 amino acids. The CDR3 nucleotides are TGTGCCAGCAGTTTAACCGGGACTAGAGGCTACGAGCAGTACTTC. This translates into CASSLTGTRGYEQYF.

The chain couples TRBV27 to TRBJ2-7; perhaps TRBD1 as D (6 bases). CDR3 length: 17 residues. Germline loops: CDR1 MNHEY, CDR2 SMNVEV (reference sequence). The V end was cut by 0 bases, the J end by 0 bases, with 15 bases between. CDR3 DNA: TGTGCCAGCAGTTTATCGCTTTTACAGGGCTTCTCCTACGAGCAGTACTTC. Encoded protein: CASSLSLLQGFSYEQYF.

J is TRBJ1-1 and V is TRBV9; possible D gene TRBD1, 5 bases. The CDR3 contains 14 residues. Per the germline V gene, CDR1 is SGDLS and CDR2 is YYNGEE. V dropped 0 bases and J dropped 2 bases, with 8 bases sitting between them. In DNA, the CDR3 is TGTGCCAGCAGCGTAGTACAGGCTAACACTGAAGCTTTCTTT. It is translated as CASSVVQANTEAFF.

J is TRBJ2-1 and V is TRBV7-2; 12 nucleotides align to TRBD2. Germline CDR1 is SGHTA and CDR2 is FQGNSA. V lost 2 bases to trimming and J lost 3 bases; unmatched junction nucleotides: 11. The CDR3 sequence is 19 residues long. CDR3 amino acids: CASSLSRLAGARGYNEQFF. DNA for the CDR3: TGTGCCAGCAGCTTAAGCCGACTAGCGGGAGCCAGAGGCTACAATGAGCAGTTCTTC.

The chain links TRBV11-2 to TRBJ1-2; D is uncertain. The CDR3 runs 14 residues. The germline V and J ends were trimmed by 4 bases and 4 bases, with 13 bases remaining between them. The germline V gene has CDR1 SGHAT and CDR2 FQNNGV. CDR3 nucleotide sequence: TGTGCCAGCAGCTCCTCAGGAATTTTCTATGGCTACACCTTC. Residues: CASSSSGIFYGYTF.

The chain is built from TRBV29-1 and TRBJ2-7, with D possibly being TRBD1 (5 bases). Per germline, CDR1 SQVTM and CDR2 ANQGSEA. The CDR3 sequence is 12 residues long. V lost 6 bases, J lost 1 base, and 10 bases lay in between. CDR3 bases: TGCAGCGTCTCACAGGATTCCTACGAGCAGTACTTC. This gives the protein CSVSQDSYEQYF.

This chain uses TRBV7-9 with TRBJ1-1; D unresolved. Trimming removed 5 bases at V and 4 bases at J, with 17 bases between. CDR3 size: 15 residues. Germline values: CDR1 SEHNR, CDR2 FQNEAQ (reference sequence). CDR3 amino acids: CASSRSAVGSTEAFF. CDR3 nucleotides: TGTGCCAGCAGCAGATCCGCGGTCGGGAGCACTGAAGCTTTCTTT.

The chain couples TRBV11-3 to TRBJ2-2; 15 nucleotides align to TRBD2. V shed 5 bases and J 0 bases; nucleotides not matched to a gene: 4. The CDR3 has 18 amino acids. CDR1 and CDR2 from the germline V gene are SGHNT and YENEEA. The CDR3 region has the DNA TGTGCCAGCAGCGGGGGACTAGCGGGAGGAACGAACACCGGGGAGCTGTTTTTT. Translation: CASSGGLAGGTNTGELFF.

Remarks on this clone: Other DNA variants within this sample encode the same CDR3. The genes are TRBV4-1 and TRBJ1-3, with 11 bases lining up with TRBD1. V shed 3 bases, J shed 1 base, and the junction held 11 bases outside the gene matches. CDR3 length: 19 residues. Germline CDR1 is MGHRA and CDR2 is YSYEKL. CDR3 region: CASSQDPGQGALSGNTIYF. Written as DNA, the CDR3 is TGCGCCAGCAGCCAGGATCCTGGACAGGGGGCATTATCTGGAAACACCATATATTTT.

The gene calls are TRBV6-1 and TRBJ2-7; a possible D gene is TRBD2 (5 bases). The germline gives CDR1 MNHNS, CDR2 SASEGT. Trimming stripped 0 bases from V and 1 base from J, with 13 bases between. CDR3 length: 16 amino acids. CDR3 sequence (DNA): TGTGCCAGCAGTGAAGCGAATATCGGGGAGTCCTACGAGCAGTACTTC. Protein product: CASSEANIGESYEQYF.

The chain is built from TRBV19 and TRBJ2-3, with 7 bases lining up with TRBD2. After removal of 6 bases from V and 0 bases from J, the junction contained 15 bases not matched to a gene. Per the germline V gene, CDR1 is LNHDA and CDR2 is SQIVND (reference sequence). The CDR3 consists of 18 residues. CDR3 sequence (DNA): TGTGCCAGTAGCCGACCCACCAGGGCTAGCGGAAGCACAGATACGCAGTATTTT. Encoded protein: CASSRPTRASGSTDTQYF.

The CDR3 region has the DNA TGTGCCAGCAGTTTAGGAGGGGCCTACAATGAGCAGTTCTTC. It translates to CASSLGGAYNEQFF. The genes are TRBV27 and TRBJ2-1, with a weak D call TRBD2 (6 bases). This CDR3 is built from 14 residues. With 2 bases removed from V and 2 bases from J, the gap between germline ends came to 7 bases. Germline V gives CDR1 MNHEY, CDR2 SMNVEV (reference sequence).

V usage is TRBV4-1 and J usage is TRBJ1-1; 8 bases map to TRBD1. The CDR3 has 14 residues. Trimming at V came to 3 bases and at J to 4 bases, leaving 4 bases not matched to a gene. The germline V gene encodes CDR1 MGHRA and CDR2 YSYEKL. The CDR3 region is CASSHRTGSTEAFF. The CDR3 DNA reads TGCGCCAGCAGCCACAGGACAGGGTCCACTGAAGCTTTCTTT.

As DNA, the CDR3 is TGTGCCAGCAGCTTTCTCGGGAACACAGATACGCAGTATTTT. Translating it yields CASSFLGNTDTQYF. V usage is TRBV7-2 and J usage is TRBJ2-3; D is possibly TRBD2 (5 bases). The germline CDR1 and CDR2 sequences are SGHTA and FQGNSA. Trimming removed 3 bases from V and 2 bases from J, with 9 bases in between. This CDR3 is 14 amino acids long.